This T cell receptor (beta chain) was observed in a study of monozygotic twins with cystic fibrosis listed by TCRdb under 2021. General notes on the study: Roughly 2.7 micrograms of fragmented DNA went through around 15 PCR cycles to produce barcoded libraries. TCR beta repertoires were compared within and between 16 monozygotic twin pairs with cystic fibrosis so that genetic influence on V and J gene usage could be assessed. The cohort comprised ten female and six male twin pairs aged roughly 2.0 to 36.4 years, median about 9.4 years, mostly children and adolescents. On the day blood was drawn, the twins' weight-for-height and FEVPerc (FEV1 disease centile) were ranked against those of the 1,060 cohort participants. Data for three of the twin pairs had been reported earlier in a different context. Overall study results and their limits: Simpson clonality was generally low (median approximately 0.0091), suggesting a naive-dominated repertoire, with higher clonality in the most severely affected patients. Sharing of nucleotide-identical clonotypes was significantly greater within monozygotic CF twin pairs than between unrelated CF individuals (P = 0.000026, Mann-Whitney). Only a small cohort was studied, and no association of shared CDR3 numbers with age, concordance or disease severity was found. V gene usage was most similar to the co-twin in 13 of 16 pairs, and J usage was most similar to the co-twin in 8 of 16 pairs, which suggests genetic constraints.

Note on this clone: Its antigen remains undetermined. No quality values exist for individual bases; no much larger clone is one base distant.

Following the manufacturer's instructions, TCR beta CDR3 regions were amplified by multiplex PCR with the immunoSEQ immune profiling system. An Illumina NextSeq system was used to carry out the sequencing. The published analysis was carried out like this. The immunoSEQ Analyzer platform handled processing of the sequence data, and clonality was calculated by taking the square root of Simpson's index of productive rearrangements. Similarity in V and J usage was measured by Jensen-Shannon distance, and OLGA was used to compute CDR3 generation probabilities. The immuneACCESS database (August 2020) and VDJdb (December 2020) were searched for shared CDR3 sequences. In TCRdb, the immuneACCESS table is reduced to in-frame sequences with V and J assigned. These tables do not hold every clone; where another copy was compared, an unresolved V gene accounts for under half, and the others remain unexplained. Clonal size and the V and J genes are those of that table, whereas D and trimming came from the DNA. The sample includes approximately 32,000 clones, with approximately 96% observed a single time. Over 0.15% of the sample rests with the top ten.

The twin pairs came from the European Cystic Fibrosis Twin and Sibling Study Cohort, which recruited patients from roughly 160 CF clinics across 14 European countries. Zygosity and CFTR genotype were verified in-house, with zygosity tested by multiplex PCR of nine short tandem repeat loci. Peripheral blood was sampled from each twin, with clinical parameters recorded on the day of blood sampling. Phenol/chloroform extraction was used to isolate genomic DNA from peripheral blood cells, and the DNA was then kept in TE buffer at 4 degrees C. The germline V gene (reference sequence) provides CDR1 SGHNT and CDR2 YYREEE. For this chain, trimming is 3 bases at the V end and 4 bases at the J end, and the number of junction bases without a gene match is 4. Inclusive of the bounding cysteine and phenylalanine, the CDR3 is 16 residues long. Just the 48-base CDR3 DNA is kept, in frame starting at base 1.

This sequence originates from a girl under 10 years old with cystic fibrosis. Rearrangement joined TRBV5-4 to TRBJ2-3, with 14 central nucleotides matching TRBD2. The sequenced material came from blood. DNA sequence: TGTGCCAGCAGCTCGGGACTAGCGGGAGTTCCAGATACGCAGTATTTT. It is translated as CASSSGLAGVPDTQYF.